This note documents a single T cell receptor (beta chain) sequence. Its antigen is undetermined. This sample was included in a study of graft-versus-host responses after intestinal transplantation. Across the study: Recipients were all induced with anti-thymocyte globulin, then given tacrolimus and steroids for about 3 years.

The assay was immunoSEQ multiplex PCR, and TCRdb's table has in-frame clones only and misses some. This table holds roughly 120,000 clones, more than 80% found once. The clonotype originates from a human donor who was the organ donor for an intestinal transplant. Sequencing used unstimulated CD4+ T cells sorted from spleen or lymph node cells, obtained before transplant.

CDR3 residues: CSVEDGTGNTIYF. The CDR3 coding sequence is TGCAGCGTTGAGGACGGGACAGGAAACACCATATATTTT. The genes are TRBV29-1 and TRBJ1-3; D might be TRBD1 (6 bases). V gave up 3 bases and J gave up 4 bases, with 10 bases separating them. Germline values: CDR1 SQVTM, CDR2 ANQGSEA. CDR3 length: 13 residues.